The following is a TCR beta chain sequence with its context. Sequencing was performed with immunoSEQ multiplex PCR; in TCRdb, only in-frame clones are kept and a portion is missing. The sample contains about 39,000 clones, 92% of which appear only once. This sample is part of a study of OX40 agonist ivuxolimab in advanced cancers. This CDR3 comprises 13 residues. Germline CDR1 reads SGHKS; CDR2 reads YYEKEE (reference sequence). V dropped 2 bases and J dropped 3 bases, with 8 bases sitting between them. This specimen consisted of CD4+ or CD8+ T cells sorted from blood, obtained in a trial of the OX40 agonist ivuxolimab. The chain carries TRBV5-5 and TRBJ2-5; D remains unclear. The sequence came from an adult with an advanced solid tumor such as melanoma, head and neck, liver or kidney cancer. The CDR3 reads CASSFVSKETQYF. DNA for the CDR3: TGTGCCAGCAGCTTCGTCAGCAAAGAGACCCAGTACTTC.